This T cell receptor (beta chain) is from a study of beta chain features in type 1 diabetes. Points from the study as a whole: TCRB CDR3 length was moderately but significantly reduced in all four CD4+ subsets of Type 1 diabetes patients.

Since all of the isolated RNA was reverse transcribed, expressed TCRB transcripts were what got sequenced. Some clones are missing from TCRdb's copy, which holds only in-frame ones; the method was immunoSEQ multiplex PCR. The table includes some 900,000 clones, about 17% detected once. This clone was found a few times. Its antigen is unidentified. Each donor gave one heparinised blood draw averaging about 110 mL. The sequence derives from a woman younger than 35 in good health. The sample consisted of naive CD4+ T cells from blood.

The DNA for the CDR3 is TGTGCCAGCAGTGAAGGGACGGTGAACACCATATATTTT. Protein: CASSEGTVNTIYF. The chain recombines TRBV2 with TRBJ1-3; D gene uncertain. CDR3 length equals 13 residues. V lost 1 base to trimming and J lost 7 bases, with 8 bases between them. Germline V gene sequence: CDR1 SNHLY, CDR2 FYNNEI.